The 5 T cell receptor beta chains below were found in one sample sequenced in a study of shared clonotypes between healthy human individuals (dated by TCRdb to about 2020). Libraries were built with the immunoSEQ multiplex PCR assay. The immuneACCESS repertoire file appears here via TCRdb, limited to in-frame rearrangements. These files lack a portion of the clones; in checked studies, under half of the deficit traces to unresolved V genes, and the cause of the others is not known. The sample table contains about 1,900,000 clones; only one count was recorded for less than 95% of them. The ten largest clones add up to 0.9% to 1.5% of the sample. CD8 naive samples were CD45RO-negative cells positively selected for CCR7, giving a CD45RA+CCR7+ population that excluded TemRA cells. The material sequenced was naive CD8+ T cells sorted from blood. Per the publication, the cell subset or site label means: CD45RA+CCR7+. Every receptor here comes from a man between 18 and 35 years old in good health.

The rearrangement uses TRBV6-5 and TRBJ1-1; a possible D gene is TRBD1 (5 bases). Germline assignment: CDR1 MNHEY and CDR2 SVGAGI. Trimming removed 2 bases from V and 7 bases from J, with 17 bases in between. The CDR3 runs to 15 residues. This CDR3 is CASSYREGARVEAFF. CDR3 DNA sequence: TGTGCCAGCAGTTACCGGGAAGGGGCCAGAGTTGAAGCTTTCTTT.

This chain uses TRBV9 with TRBJ2-7, with TRBD1 matching over 11 bases. Germline CDR1 is SGDLS and CDR2 is YYNGEE. J lost 2 bases, V lost 4 bases, and 2 bases had no gene match. The CDR3 length is 14 residues. The CDR3 reads CASSTGQGAYEQYF. CDR3 nucleotides: TGTGCCAGCAGCACGGGACAGGGGGCCTACGAGCAGTACTTC.

As concerns this clone: Other DNA sequences in this sample translate to the same CDR3. This chain joins TRBV9 and TRBJ2-7; no definite D call. Germline CDR1 reads SGDLS; CDR2 reads YYNGEE. V lost 0 bases, J lost 2 bases, and 12 bases lay in between. There are 15 residues in the CDR3. The CDR3 coding sequence is TGTGCCAGCAGCGTAGGCGCAGGCGCAACCTACGAGCAGTACTTC. It is translated as CASSVGAGATYEQYF. Full variable domain (missing parts from reference TRBV9 and TRBJ2-7): DSGVTQTPKHLITATGQRVTLRCSPRSGDLSVYWYQQSLDQGLQFLIQYYNGEERAKGNILERFSAQQFPDLHSELNLSSLELGDSALYFCASSVGAGATYEQYFGPGTRLTVT.

CDR3 nucleotides: TGTGCCAGCGCTAGGGGGGGAAACACTGAAGCTTTCTTT. Translation: CASARGGNTEAFF. The rearrangement uses TRBV19 and TRBJ1-1; D might be TRBD1 (6 bases). The CDR3 runs 13 residues. Germline V CDR1 and CDR2: LNHDA, SQIVND (reference sequence). Trimming pared 9 bases from V and 2 bases from J, leaving 13 bases between.

The chain has TRBV5-6 and TRBJ1-4; D gene uncertain. This CDR3 contains 15 residues. V lost 4 bases, J lost 5 bases, and 15 bases lay in between. The germline V gene encodes CDR1 SGHDT and CDR2 YYEEEE. The CDR3 sequence is CASSPRAEYNEKLFF. For the CDR3, the DNA is TGTGCCAGCAGCCCTAGGGCGGAGTACAATGAAAAACTGTTTTTT.